The source of this T cell receptor beta chain is a study of regulatory T cells in long-lasting Graves disease. CDR1 and CDR2 from the germline V gene are SGHRS and YFSETQ. The germline V and J ends were trimmed by 4 bases and 4 bases, with 17 bases remaining between them. This CDR3 contains 16 residues. Time point meaning: newly diagnosed GD, antithyroid drugs for less than 3 months. Isolated PBMC RNA provided the starting material for the TCR library. Graves' disease diagnoses followed American Thyroid Association guidelines. This clonotype was recorded at least ten times. Arm-PCR with iRepertoire HTBI primers amplified the CDR3 regions for these TCR beta libraries. TCRdb re-called the multiplex PCR reads through MiXCR, storing one row per CDR3 protein. Here the sample spans about 520,000 distinct CDR3 sequences, around 11% being singletons. The same data also contributed to another study, on T cells in Graves' hyperthyroidism and ophthalmopathy. As reported in that work: With the HTBI primer set, the TCR CDR3 went through a first round of RT-PCR.

The sequencing here drew on peripheral blood mononuclear cells (PBMCs), taken at new diagnosis, from a patient treated with antithyroid drugs. This clonotype was sampled from a young woman with Graves disease. This chain links TRBV5-1 with TRBJ2-2; the D is unclear. CDR3 sequence (DNA): TGCGCCAGCAGCCTCGTTTCGGGTGGACCCACCGGGGAGCTGTTTTTT. Protein sequence: CASSLVSGGPTGELFF.